The text below deals with one T cell receptor (beta chain). Its antigen remains unknown. Profiled with immunoSEQ multiplex PCR; TCRdb holds only in-frame clones, not every one. The sample has some 120,000 clones, around nine tenths seen once. These data come from a study of graft-versus-host responses after intestinal transplantation. About the study: Each patient got anti-thymocyte globulin induction, then tacrolimus and steroids for two to four years. Whole-study findings and limits: Patients with graft-donor T cell macrochimerism had high graft-versus-host to host-versus-graft clonal ratios in allografts. Recipient marrow harbored GvH clones, some of which surfaced first in ileum or blood.

CDR3 length: 13 amino acids. V shed 3 bases and J shed 3 bases, with 6 bases lying between them. Germline CDR1 LNHDA, CDR2 SQIVND (reference sequence). The material was unstimulated CD4+ T cells sorted from spleen or lymph node cells, obtained before intestinal transplant. The gene calls are TRBV19 and TRBJ1-3; D ambiguous. This TCR was sampled from a human donor who received an intestinal transplant. This chain's CDR3 is CASSMFSGNTIYF. The CDR3 DNA follows: TGTGCCAGTAGTATGTTCAGTGGAAACACCATATATTTT.